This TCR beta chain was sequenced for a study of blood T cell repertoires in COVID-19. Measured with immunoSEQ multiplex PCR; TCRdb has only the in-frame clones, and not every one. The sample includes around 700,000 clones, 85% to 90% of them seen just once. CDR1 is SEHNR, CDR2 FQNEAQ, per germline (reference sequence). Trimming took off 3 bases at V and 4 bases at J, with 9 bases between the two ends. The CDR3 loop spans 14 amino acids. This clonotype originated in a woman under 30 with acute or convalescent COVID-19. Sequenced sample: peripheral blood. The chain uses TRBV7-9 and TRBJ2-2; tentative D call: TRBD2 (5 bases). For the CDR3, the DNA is TGTGCCAGCAGCTTTAGTGCGGGCACCGGGGAGCTGTTTTTT. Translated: CASSFSAGTGELFF.